A selection of T cell receptor beta chains follows, all from one sample in a study of shared clonotypes between healthy human individuals. The repertoire was sequenced with immunoSEQ multiplex PCR; TCRdb's copy has only in-frame clones and lacks some. Here the sample spans 2.3 million or so clones, 80% to 95% being singletons. The sequencing sample was made of naive CD4+ T cells from PBMCs. All receptors come from a man aged 18 to 30 in good health. Some clones in this sample may be carry-over from other donors' samples. CDR3s include the opening cysteine and the closing phenylalanine or tryptophan. A D gene is named only where the DNA matches it firmly. Clone size, where shown, is once, few, many, or a class for clones that have expanded.

v_gene: TRBV11-1
d_gene: TRBD1
abundance: once
j_gene: TRBJ2-2
CDR3nt: TGTGCCAGCAGCTTGGGCCAGACAGGGCTCGACACCGGGGAGCTGTTTTTT
CDR3aa: CASSLGQTGLDTGELFF

v_gene: TRBV28
d_gene: .
abundance: .
j_gene: TRBJ1-1
CDR3nt: TGTGCCAGCAGTTTATTAGGGGCTTTCTTT
CDR3aa: CASSLLGAFF

v_gene: TRBV6-5
d_gene: TRBD2
abundance: .
j_gene: TRBJ2-3
CDR3nt: TGTGCCAGCAGTTGGGGTCTAGGGAGGGGTCCAGATACGCAGTATTTT
CDR3aa: CASSWGLGRGPDTQYF

v_gene: TRBV6-1
d_gene: .
abundance: .
j_gene: TRBJ2-7
CDR3nt: TGTGCCAGCAGGGCTCGGGGGAGCTCCTACGAGCAGTACTTC
CDR3aa: CASRARGSSYEQYF

v_gene: TRBV4-1
d_gene: TRBD2
abundance: .
j_gene: TRBJ2-1
CDR3nt: TGCGCCAGCAGCCGGACTAGCGGGACCTACAATGAGCAGTTCTTC
CDR3aa: CASSRTSGTYNEQFF

v_gene: TRBV28
d_gene: TRBD1
abundance: .
j_gene: TRBJ2-7
CDR3nt: TGTGCCAGCAGTTCCACGACAGGGAGTACCTCCTACGAGCAGTACTTC
CDR3aa: CASSSTTGSTSYEQYF

v_gene: TRBV27
d_gene: .
abundance: .
j_gene: TRBJ1-5
CDR3nt: TGTGCCAGCAGTTATATCAGGGGCAATCAGCCCCAGCATTTT
CDR3aa: CASSYIRGNQPQHF

v_gene: TRBV25-1
d_gene: TRBD2
abundance: .
j_gene: TRBJ2-7
CDR3nt: TGTGCCAGCAGTCAAGGTGGGACTAGCGGGTACGAGCAGTACTTC
CDR3aa: CASSQGGTSGYEQYF

v_gene: TRBV7-9
d_gene: .
abundance: .
j_gene: TRBJ2-2
CDR3nt: TGTGCCAGCCCCAGCCCAGTCCCACTGCCCGACGGGGAGCTGTTTTTT
CDR3aa: CASPSPVPLPDGELFF

v_gene: TRBV5-1
d_gene: .
abundance: .
j_gene: TRBJ2-7
CDR3nt: TGCGCCAGCAGCCCATTCGGGAGCTCCTACGAGCAGTACTTC
CDR3aa: CASSPFGSSYEQYF

v_gene: TRBV27
d_gene: .
abundance: .
j_gene: TRBJ2-7
CDR3nt: TGTGCCAGCAGTTTCGTGGGGACCTACGAGCAGTACTTC
CDR3aa: CASSFVGTYEQYF

v_gene: TRBV7-2
d_gene: TRBD1
abundance: .
j_gene: TRBJ2-7
CDR3nt: TGTGCCAGCAGCTTAGAATATGGGACAGGGGCCTACGAGCAGTACTTC
CDR3aa: CASSLEYGTGAYEQYF

v_gene: TRBV7-3
d_gene: .
abundance: .
j_gene: TRBJ2-1
CDR3nt: TGTGCCAGCAGCTTAAGTCGATCGAATGAGCAGTTCTTC
CDR3aa: CASSLSRSNEQFF

v_gene: TRBV5-1
d_gene: TRBD2
abundance: .
j_gene: TRBJ2-1
CDR3nt: TGCGCCACCGGGACTAGCGGGGTCAATGAGCAGTTCTTC
CDR3aa: CATGTSGVNEQFF